Sequencing of this T cell receptor (beta chain) was carried out in a study of blood T cell repertoires in COVID-19 (dated by TCRdb to 2018 to 2021). Regarding the study in general: Samples covering the acute and convalescent phases of COVID-19 were provided by collaborators in the United States, Italy and Spain. Nearly every sample came with metadata listing a de-identified subject ID, COVID-19 status, age in years and sex. HLA class I and class II types, where available, came from metadata supplied by the sample provider rather than from assay-based typing. The material from the prospective study consisted of cDNA or gDNA derived from T cells, B-cell-depleted T cells, or PBMCs. The dataset comprised deeply sampled blood TCRbeta repertoires from subjects exposed to, actively infected with, or recovered from COVID-19. The samples were drawn from two sources: the first 160 participants of the ongoing ImmuneRACE study, and approximately 1,300 subjects contributed by 6 global collaborators. The repertoires were released in a freely available public database meant as a resource for research on the immune response to SARS-CoV-2. Points the paper makes about the study in general: Clinical and demographic metadata were provided uncurated, with the amount varying by source and participant.

TCRbeta CDR3 regions were amplified from genomic DNA by means of the immunoSEQ Assay, a bias-controlled multiplex PCR. As for the authors' bioinformatics: Within the assay, amplification of reference gene primers was used to estimate how many nucleated cells each sample contained. To quantify the absolute abundance of each unique TCRbeta CDR3 rearrangement, sequence reads were collapsed and filtered. For each sample, productive Simpson clonality was calculated by taking the square root of Simpson's diversity index across productive rearrangements. TCRdb re-hosts the immuneACCESS table, in-frame sequences only. Its copies lack some clones; in the studies checked, an unresolved V gene accounts for under half of them, and the cause for the rest is not known. D and trimming were read from the DNA, whereas the V and J calls and clone size are those reported in that table. Here the sample has approximately 94,000 clones; more than 65% occur a single time. The ten largest clones capture 12% of the sample.

Each collaborating institution followed its own protocols to collect whole blood in K2EDTA tubes. For TCRbeta analysis, collaborators shipped samples in one of three forms: frozen whole blood, isolated PBMCs, or DNA extracted from either of those sample types. Comment on this clone: Its antigen target is currently unknown. No base qualities exist here, and no much larger clone lies one base off it.

The material sequenced was peripheral blood. The TCR sequence derives from a woman in her sixties or seventies with acute or convalescent COVID-19.

The sequence in DNA is TGTGCCAGCAGCCCAGCTCAACTAGCGGGGAAGGAGACCCAGTACTTC. Its product reads: CASSPAQLAGKETQYF. Recombination connected TRBV27 to TRBJ2-5; a stretch of 10 junction bases matches TRBD2. Trimming takes 6 bases off V and 5 bases off J; junction bases not matched to a gene: 12. Reading from cysteine to phenylalanine, the CDR3 counts 16 amino acids. Of all the DNA, just the CDR3 is kept, 48 bases in frame from base 1. CDR1 is given as MNHEY and CDR2 as SMNVEV, both from the germline V gene (reference sequence).